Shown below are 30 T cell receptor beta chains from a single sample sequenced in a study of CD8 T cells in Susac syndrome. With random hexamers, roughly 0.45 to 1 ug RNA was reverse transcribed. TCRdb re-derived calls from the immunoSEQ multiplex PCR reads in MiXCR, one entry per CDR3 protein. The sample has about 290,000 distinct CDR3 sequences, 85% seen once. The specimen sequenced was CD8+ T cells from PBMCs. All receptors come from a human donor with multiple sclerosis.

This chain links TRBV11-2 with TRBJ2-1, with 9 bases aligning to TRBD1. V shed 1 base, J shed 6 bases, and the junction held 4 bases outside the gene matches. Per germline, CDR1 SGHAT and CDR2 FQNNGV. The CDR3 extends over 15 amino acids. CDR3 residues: CASSLGTGEVNEQFF. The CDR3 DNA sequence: TGTGCCAGCAGCTTAGGGACAGGGGAGGTCAATGAGCAGTTCTTC.

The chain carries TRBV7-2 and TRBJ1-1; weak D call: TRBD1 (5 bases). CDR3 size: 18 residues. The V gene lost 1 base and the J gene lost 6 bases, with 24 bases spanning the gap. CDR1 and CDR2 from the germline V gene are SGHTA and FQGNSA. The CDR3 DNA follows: TGTGCCAGCAGCTTAGTAGTGGGGCCAAGTTCAAAAGACCCTGAAGCTTTCTTT. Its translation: CASSLVVGPSSKDPEAFF.

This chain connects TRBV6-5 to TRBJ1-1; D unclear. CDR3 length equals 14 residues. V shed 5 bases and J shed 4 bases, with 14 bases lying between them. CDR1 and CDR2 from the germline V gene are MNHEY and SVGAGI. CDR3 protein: CASSTYGEGTEAFF. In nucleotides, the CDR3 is TGTGCCAGCAGTACTTATGGGGAGGGCACTGAAGCTTTCTTT.

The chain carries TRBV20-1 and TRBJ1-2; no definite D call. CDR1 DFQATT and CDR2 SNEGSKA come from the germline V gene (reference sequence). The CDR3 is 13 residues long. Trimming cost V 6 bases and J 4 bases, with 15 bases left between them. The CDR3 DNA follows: TGCAGTGCCCCTAGGGAGAGTTTCTATGGCTACACCTTC. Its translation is CSAPRESFYGYTF.

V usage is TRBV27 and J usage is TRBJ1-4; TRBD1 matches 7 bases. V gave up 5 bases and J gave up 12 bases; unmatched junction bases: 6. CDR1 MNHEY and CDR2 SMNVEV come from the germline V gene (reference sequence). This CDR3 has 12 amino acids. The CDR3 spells CASSADRLELFF. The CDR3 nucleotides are TGTGCCAGCAGTGCGGACAGGCTGGAACTGTTTTTT.

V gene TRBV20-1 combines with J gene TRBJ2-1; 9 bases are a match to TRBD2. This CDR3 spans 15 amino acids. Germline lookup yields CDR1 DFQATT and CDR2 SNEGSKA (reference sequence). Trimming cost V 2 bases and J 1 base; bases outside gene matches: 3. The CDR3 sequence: CSARPSGISYNEQFF. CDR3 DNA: TGCAGTGCTAGACCTAGCGGGATATCCTACAATGAGCAGTTCTTC.

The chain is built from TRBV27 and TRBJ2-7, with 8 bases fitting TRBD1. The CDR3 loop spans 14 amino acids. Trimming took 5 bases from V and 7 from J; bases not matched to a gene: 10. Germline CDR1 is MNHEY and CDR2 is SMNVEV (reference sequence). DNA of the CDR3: TGTGCCAGCAGTCCCCTGGGACAGGCGATAGAGCAGTACTTC. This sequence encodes CASSPLGQAIEQYF.

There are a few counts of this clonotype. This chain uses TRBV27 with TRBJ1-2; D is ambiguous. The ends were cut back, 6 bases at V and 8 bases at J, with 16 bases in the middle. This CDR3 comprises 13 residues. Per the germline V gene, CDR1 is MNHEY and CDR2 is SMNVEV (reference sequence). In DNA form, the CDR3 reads TGTGCCAGCAGCGGGCCGTTAGGAGGGGGCTACACCTTC. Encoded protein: CASSGPLGGGYTF.

CDR3 loop: CASSQVPADSTGELFF. Here the CDR3 DNA reads TGCGCCAGCAGCCAAGTTCCAGCGGACAGCACCGGGGAGCTGTTTTTT. This chain joins TRBV4-3 and TRBJ2-2; TRBD1 is a possible D gene (6 bases). Between the trimmed V and J ends, which lost 1 base and 4 bases, there was a span of 13 bases. Germline V gene sequence: CDR1 LGHNA, CDR2 YSLEER. This CDR3 comprises 16 residues.

The CDR3 region is CASSYVSDDQPQHF. Written as DNA, the CDR3 is TGTGCCAGCAGTTACGTGTCAGACGATCAGCCCCAGCATTTT. V usage is TRBV6-2 or TRBV6-3 and J usage is TRBJ1-5, with D hard to call. Between the trimmed V and J ends, which lost 2 bases and 5 bases, there was a span of 10 bases. Germline CDR1 MNHEY, CDR2 SVGEGT. The CDR3 contains 14 residues.

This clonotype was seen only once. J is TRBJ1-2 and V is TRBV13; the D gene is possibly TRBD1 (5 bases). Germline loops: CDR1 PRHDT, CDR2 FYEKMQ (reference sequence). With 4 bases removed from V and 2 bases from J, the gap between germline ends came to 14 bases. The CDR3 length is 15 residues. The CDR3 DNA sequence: TGTGCCAGCAGCTCCACCCTACAGGTGAACTATGGCTACACCTTC. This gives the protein CASSSTLQVNYGYTF.

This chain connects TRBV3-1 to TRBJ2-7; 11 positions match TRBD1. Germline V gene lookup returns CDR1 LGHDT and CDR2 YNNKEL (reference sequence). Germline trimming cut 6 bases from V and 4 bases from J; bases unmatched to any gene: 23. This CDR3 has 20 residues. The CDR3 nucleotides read TGTGCCAGCAGGGTCGTGGTCCGCCCAAAGCCGGGACAGGGGGTGTACGAGCAGTACTTC. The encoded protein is CASRVVVRPKPGQGVYEQYF.

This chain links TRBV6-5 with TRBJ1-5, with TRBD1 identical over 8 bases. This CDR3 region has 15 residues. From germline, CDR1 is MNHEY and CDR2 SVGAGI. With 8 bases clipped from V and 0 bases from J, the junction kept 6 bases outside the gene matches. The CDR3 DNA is TGTGCCAGCCCTGGACAGGGCAATAGCAATCAGCCCCAGCATTTT. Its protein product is CASPGQGNSNQPQHF.

As DNA, the CDR3 is TGTGCCTGGACTCTCAGGGGGGCTAGCGGGAGGACCATCTACAATGAGCAGTTCTTC. Its protein product is CAWTLRGASGRTIYNEQFF. The chain carries TRBV30 and TRBJ2-1; 11 positions match TRBD2. Losses at the gene ends were 4 bases for V and 3 bases for J; bases not matched to a gene: 17. The CDR3 sequence is 19 residues long. Germline V gives CDR1 GTSNPN, CDR2 SVGIG (reference sequence).

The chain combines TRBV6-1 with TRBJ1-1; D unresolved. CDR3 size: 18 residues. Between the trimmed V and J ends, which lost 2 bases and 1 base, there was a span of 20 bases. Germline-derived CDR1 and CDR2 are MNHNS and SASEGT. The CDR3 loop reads CASSEFAQDSLWNTEAFF. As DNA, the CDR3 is TGTGCCAGCAGTGAATTTGCCCAGGATTCCCTTTGGAACACTGAAGCTTTCTTT.

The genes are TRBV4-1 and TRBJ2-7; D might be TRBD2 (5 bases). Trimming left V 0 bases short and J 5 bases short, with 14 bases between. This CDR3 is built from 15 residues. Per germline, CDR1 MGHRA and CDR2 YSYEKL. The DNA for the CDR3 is TGCGCCAGCAGCCAAGATAACGAGGGTTCCGACGAGCAGTACTTC. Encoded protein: CASSQDNEGSDEQYF.

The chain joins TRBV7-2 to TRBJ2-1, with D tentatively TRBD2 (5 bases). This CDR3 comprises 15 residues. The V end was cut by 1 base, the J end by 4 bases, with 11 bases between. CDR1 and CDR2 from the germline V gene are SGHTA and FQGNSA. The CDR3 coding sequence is TGTGCCAGCAGCTTAGAGGACTCGGTTTACAATGAGCAGTTCTTC. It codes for CASSLEDSVYNEQFF.

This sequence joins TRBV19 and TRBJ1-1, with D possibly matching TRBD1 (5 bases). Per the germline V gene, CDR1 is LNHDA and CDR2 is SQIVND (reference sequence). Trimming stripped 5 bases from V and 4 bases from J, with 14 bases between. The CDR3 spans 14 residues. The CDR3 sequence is CASSAGTAVTEAFF. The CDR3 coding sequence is TGTGCCAGTAGTGCAGGGACTGCGGTCACTGAAGCTTTCTTT.

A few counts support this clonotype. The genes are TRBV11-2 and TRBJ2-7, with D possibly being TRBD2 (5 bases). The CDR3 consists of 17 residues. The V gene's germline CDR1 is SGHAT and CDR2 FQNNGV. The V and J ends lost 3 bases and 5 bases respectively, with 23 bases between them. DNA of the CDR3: TGTGCCAGCAGCTTTTCGTTATCGGACCTTGAGGGAAACGAGCAGTACTTC. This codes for CASSFSLSDLEGNEQYF.

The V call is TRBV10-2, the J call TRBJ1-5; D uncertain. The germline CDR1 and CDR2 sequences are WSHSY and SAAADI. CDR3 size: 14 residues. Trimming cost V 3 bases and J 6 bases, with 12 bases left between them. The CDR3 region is CASSEWGSGQPQHF. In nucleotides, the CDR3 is TGCGCCAGCAGTGAATGGGGTTCGGGTCAGCCCCAGCATTTT.

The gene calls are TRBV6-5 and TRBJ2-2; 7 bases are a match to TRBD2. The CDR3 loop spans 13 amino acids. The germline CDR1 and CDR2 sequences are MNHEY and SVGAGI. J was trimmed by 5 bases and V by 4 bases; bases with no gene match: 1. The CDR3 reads CASSFGRTGELFF. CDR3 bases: TGTGCCAGCAGTTTCGGGAGGACCGGGGAGCTGTTTTTT.

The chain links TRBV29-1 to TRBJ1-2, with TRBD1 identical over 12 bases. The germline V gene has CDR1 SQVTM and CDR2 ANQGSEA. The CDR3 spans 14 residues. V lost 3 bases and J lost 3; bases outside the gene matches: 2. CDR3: CSVEGTGGDYGYTF. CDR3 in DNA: TGCAGCGTTGAGGGGACAGGGGGCGACTATGGCTACACCTTC.

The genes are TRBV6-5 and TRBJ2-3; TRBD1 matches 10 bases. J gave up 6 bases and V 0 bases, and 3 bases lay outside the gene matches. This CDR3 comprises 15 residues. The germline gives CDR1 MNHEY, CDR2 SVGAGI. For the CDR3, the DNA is TGTGCCAGCAGTTACTCTGGACAGGGGGTGGATACGCAGTATTTT. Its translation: CASSYSGQGVDTQYF.

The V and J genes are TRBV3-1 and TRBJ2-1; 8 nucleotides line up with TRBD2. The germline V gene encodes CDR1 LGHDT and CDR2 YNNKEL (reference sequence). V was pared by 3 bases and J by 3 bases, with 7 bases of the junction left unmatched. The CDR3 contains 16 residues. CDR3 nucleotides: TGTGCCAGCAGCCAGGAGGTAGCGGGAATCTACAATGAGCAGTTCTTC. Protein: CASSQEVAGIYNEQFF.

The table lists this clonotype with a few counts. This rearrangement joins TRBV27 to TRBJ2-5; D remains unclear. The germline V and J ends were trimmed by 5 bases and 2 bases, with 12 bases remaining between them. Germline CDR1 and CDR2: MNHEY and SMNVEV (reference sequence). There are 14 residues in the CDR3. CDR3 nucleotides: TGTGCCAGCAGTCCCCCCCGGGCACAAGAGACCCAGTACTTC. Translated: CASSPPRAQETQYF.

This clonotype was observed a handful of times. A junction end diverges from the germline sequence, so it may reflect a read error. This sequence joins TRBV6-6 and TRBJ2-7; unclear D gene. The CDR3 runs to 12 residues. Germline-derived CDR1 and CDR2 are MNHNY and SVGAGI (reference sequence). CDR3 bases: TGTGCCGGCAGATCCGATACCTACGAGCAGTACTTC. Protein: CAGRSDTYEQYF.

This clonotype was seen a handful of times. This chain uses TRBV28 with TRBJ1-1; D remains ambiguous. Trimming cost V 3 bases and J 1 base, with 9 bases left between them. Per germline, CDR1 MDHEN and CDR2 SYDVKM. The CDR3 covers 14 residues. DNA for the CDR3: TGTGCCAGCAGTTTCGGACCGAAGAACACTGAAGCTTTCTTT. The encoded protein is CASSFGPKNTEAFF.

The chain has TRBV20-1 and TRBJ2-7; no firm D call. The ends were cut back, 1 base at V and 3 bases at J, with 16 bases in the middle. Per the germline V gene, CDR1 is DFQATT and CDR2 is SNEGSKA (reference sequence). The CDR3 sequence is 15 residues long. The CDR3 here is CSARAPTGSIYEQYF. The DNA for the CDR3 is TGCAGTGCTAGAGCCCCTACCGGATCGATCTACGAGCAGTACTTC.

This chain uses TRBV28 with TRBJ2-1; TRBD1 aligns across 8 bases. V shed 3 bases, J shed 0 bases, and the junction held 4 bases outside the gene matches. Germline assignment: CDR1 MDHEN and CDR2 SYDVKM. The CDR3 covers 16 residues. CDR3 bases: TGTGCCAGCAGTTTTTGGGACAGGAGCTCCTACAATGAGCAGTTCTTC. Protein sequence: CASSFWDRSSYNEQFF.

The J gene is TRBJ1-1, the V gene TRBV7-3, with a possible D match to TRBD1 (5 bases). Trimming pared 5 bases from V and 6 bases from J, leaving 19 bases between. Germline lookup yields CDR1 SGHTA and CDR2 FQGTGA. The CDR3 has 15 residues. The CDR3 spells CASSPTGRLVSEAFF. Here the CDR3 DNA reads TGTGCCAGCAGCCCTACAGGACGGCTGGTCTCTGAAGCTTTCTTT.